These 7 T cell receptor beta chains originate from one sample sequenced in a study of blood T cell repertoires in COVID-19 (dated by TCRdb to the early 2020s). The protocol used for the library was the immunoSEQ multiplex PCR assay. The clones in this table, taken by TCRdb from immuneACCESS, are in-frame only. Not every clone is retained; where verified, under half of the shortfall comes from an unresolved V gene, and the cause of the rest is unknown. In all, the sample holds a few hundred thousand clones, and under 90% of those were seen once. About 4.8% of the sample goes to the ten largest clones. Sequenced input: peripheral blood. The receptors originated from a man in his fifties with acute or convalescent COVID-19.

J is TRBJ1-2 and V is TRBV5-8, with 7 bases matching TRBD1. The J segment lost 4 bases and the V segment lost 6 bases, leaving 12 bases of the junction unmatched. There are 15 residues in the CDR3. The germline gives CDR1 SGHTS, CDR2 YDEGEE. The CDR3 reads CASTPRQGRGYGYTF. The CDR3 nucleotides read TGTGCCAGCACCCCTCGACAGGGTCGAGGCTATGGCTACACCTTC.

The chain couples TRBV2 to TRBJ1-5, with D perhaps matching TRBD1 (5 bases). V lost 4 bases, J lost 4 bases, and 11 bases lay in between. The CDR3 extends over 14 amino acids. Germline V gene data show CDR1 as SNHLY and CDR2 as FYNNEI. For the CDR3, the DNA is TGTGCCAGCAGTGGCGCAGGGATTAATCAGCCCCAGCATTTT. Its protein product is CASSGAGINQPQHF. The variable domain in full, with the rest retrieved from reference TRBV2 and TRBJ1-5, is EPEVTQTPSHQVTQMGQEVILRCVPISNHLYFYWYRQILGQKVEFLVSFYNNEISEKSEIFDDQFSVERPDGSNFTLKIRSTKLEDSAMYFCASSGAGINQPQHFGDGTRLSIL.

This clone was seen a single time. In nucleotides, the CDR3 is TGTGCCAGCAGCTTCTACCCCAGGACAGATAATTCACCCCTCCACTTT. It specifies CASSFYPRTDNSPLHF. The V gene is TRBV7-8, the J gene TRBJ1-6; D might be TRBD1 (6 bases). Germline V gene sequence: CDR1 SGHVS, CDR2 FQNEAQ. The CDR3 has 16 residues. The V gene lost 3 bases and the J gene lost 5 bases, with 14 bases spanning the gap.

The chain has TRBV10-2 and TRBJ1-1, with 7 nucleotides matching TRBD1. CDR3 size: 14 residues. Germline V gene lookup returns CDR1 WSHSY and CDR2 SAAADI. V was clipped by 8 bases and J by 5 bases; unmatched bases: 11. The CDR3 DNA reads TGCGCCAGCTCGGAGACAGGGCCTCGAACTGAAGCTTTCTTT. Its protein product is CASSETGPRTEAFF.

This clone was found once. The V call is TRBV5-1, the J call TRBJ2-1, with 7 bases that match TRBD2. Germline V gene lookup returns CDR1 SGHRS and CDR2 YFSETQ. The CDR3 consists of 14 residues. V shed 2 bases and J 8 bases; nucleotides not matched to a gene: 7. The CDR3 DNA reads TGCGCCAGCAGCTTTGGGGGGGTCGGCGATGAGCAGTTCTTC. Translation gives CASSFGGVGDEQFF.

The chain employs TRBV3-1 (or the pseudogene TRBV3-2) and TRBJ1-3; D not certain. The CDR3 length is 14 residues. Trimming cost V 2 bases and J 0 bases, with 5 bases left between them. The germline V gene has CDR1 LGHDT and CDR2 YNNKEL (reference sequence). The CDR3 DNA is TGTGCCAGCAGCCAACGGTTCTCTGGAAACACCATATATTTT. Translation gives CASSQRFSGNTIYF.

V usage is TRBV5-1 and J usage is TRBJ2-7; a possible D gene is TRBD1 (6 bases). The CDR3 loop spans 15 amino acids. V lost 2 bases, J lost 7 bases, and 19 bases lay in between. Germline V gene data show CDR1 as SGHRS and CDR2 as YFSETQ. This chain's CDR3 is CASSLPGQSTPEQYF. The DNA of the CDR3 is TGCGCCAGCAGCTTACCGGGACAAAGTACGCCTGAGCAGTACTTC.